The 31 T cell receptor beta chains in this list originate from one sample, sequenced in a study of T cells in narcolepsy. The assay was immunoSEQ multiplex PCR, and TCRdb's table has in-frame clones only and misses some. The data contain tens of thousands of clones, about 90% of them singletons. Sequenced input: CD45RA- memory CD4+ T cells from PBMCs. The receptors were sampled from a human donor with narcolepsy.

This chain uses TRBV5-4 with TRBJ2-5, with D tentatively TRBD2 (7 bases). The CDR3 runs 14 residues. The germline V and J ends were trimmed by 0 bases and 7 bases, with 13 bases remaining between them. Germline assignment: CDR1 SGHNT and CDR2 YYREEE (reference sequence). CDR3 nucleotide sequence: TGTGCCAGCAGCTTGGCGAAGGGGGGGACGACCCAGTACTTC. Protein product: CASSLAKGGTTQYF.

This clone was seen once. This chain links TRBV5-1 with TRBJ2-3; possible D gene TRBD1, 6 bases. V shed 4 bases and J shed 6 bases, with 9 bases lying between them. Looked up from germline, CDR1 is SGHRS and CDR2 is YFSETQ. There are 12 residues in the CDR3. In DNA, the CDR3 is TGCGCCAGCAGCCTGAGGGGGGATACGCAGTATTTT. Translating gives CASSLRGDTQYF.

The DNA of the CDR3 is TGTGCCTGGAGTAGGGGACAAAATGAGCAGTTCTTC. Translating it yields CAWSRGQNEQFF. The rearrangement joins TRBV30 to TRBJ2-1; possible D gene TRBD1, 6 bases. This CDR3 contains 12 residues. Trimming left V 2 bases short and J 7 bases short, with 9 bases between. The germline CDR1 and CDR2 sequences are GTSNPN and SVGIG (reference sequence).

Here the CDR3 reads CASSASGLAYEQYF. The DNA of the CDR3 is TGTGCCAGTAGTGCGAGCGGGCTAGCCTACGAGCAGTACTTC. The genes are TRBV19 and TRBJ2-7; possibly TRBD2 for D (6 bases). CDR1 and CDR2 (germline): LNHDA, SQIVND (reference sequence). Trimming left V 5 bases short and J 2 bases short, with 13 bases between. The CDR3 covers 14 residues.

The chain combines TRBV4-2 with TRBJ1-4; D is unresolved. Germline CDR1 LGHNA, CDR2 YNFKEQ. Trimming took 0 bases from V and 5 from J, leaving 7 bases between them. CDR3 length: 14 residues. Here the CDR3 reads CASSQDVVNEKLFF. The CDR3 region has the DNA TGTGCCAGCAGCCAAGACGTGGTAAATGAAAAACTGTTTTTT.

The genes are TRBV28 and TRBJ1-5; the match to TRBD1 covers 7 bases. The CDR3 runs to 14 residues. V was pared by 5 bases and J by 7 bases, with 8 bases of the junction left unmatched. CDR1 is MDHEN and CDR2 is SYDVKM in the germline V gene. CDR3 amino acids: CASSERQGEQPQHF. As DNA, the CDR3 is TGTGCCAGCAGTGAACGACAGGGTGAACAGCCCCAGCATTTT.

This clone was observed once. This chain connects TRBV5-4 to TRBJ1-5; D is unresolved. Germline CDR1 reads SGHNT; CDR2 reads YYREEE (reference sequence). V lost 2 bases to trimming and J lost 3 bases, with 6 bases between them. This CDR3 is built from 13 residues. In DNA, the CDR3 is TGTGCCAGCAGCTTCGGGCCCAATCAGCCCCAGCATTTT. This encodes CASSFGPNQPQHF.

This chain links TRBV2 with TRBJ1-4; D remains unclear. The CDR3 consists of 15 residues. Trimming pared 4 bases from V and 1 base from J, leaving 10 bases between. Germline CDR1 SNHLY, CDR2 FYNNEI. The CDR3 bases are TGTGCCAGCAGTGCGGGGAAAAGAACTAATGAAAAACTGTTTTTT. It yields the protein CASSAGKRTNEKLFF.

This chain uses TRBV11-2 with TRBJ2-5; no reliable D call. The V and J ends lost 5 bases and 6 bases respectively, with 22 bases between them. The CDR3 has 16 amino acids. Germline V gene data show CDR1 as SGHAT and CDR2 as FQNNGV. The CDR3 spells CASSHESAGVQKTQYF. The CDR3 DNA is TGTGCCAGCAGCCATGAGTCCGCTGGGGTACAAAAGACCCAGTACTTC.

This clone was seen just once. The V call is TRBV28, the J call TRBJ2-3, with D maybe TRBD2 (5 bases). Germline V lookup: CDR1 MDHEN, CDR2 SYDVKM. This CDR3 contains 13 residues. The germline V and J ends were trimmed by 8 bases and 2 bases, with 11 bases remaining between them. The CDR3 DNA is TGTGCCAGCGTCCCCGGGAACACAGATACGCAGTATTTT. Amino acid sequence: CASVPGNTDTQYF.

V and J are TRBV11-3 and TRBJ2-1, with TRBD1 matching over 10 bases. J was trimmed by 7 bases and V by 3 bases; bases with no gene match: 6. Germline assignment: CDR1 SGHNT and CDR2 YENEEA. This CDR3 contains 15 residues. For the CDR3, the DNA is TGTGCCAGCAGCTTTGGGGGACAGGGGAAGAATGAGCAGTTCTTC. Protein sequence: CASSFGGQGKNEQFF.

This chain uses TRBV4-2 with TRBJ2-7; 8 nucleotides line up with TRBD2. The ends lost 4 bases at V and 7 bases at J; junction bases unmatched: 12. Germline CDR1 LGHNA, CDR2 YNFKEQ. This CDR3 has 15 amino acids. The CDR3 spells CASSPAPAGVREQYF. CDR3 bases: TGTGCCAGCAGCCCCGCCCCAGCGGGAGTACGGGAGCAGTACTTC.

The chain employs TRBV4-3 and TRBJ2-1, with D unclear. Germline V gives CDR1 LGHNA, CDR2 YSLEER. The CDR3 loop spans 15 amino acids. V was pared by 0 bases and J by 4 bases, with 10 bases between. This chain's CDR3 is CASSQDNYVYNEQFF. The CDR3 DNA follows: TGCGCCAGCAGCCAAGATAATTACGTATACAATGAGCAGTTCTTC.

This CDR3 is CASSLYEQGGGNTIYF. DNA for the CDR3: TGTGCCAGCAGCTTATATGAGCAGGGGGGTGGAAACACCATATATTTT. The chain is built from TRBV5-5 and TRBJ1-3, with TRBD1 matching over 7 bases. The CDR3 extends over 16 amino acids. The V and J ends lost 2 bases and 3 bases, in that order; junction bases with no gene match: 8. Germline CDR1 SGHKS, CDR2 YYEKEE (reference sequence).

V and J are TRBV5-6 and TRBJ2-5, with D tentatively TRBD1 (5 bases). The CDR3 runs 14 residues. Germline V gene lookup returns CDR1 SGHDT and CDR2 YYEEEE. Trimming cost V 0 bases and J 1 base, with 7 bases left between them. CDR3 bases: TGTGCCAGCAGCTTGGGACAGATCCAAGAGACCCAGTACTTC. This translates into CASSLGQIQETQYF.

The chain couples TRBV30 to TRBJ1-2; D remains unclear. The CDR3 runs to 12 residues. Germline CDR1 GTSNPN, CDR2 SVGIG (reference sequence). Trimming pared 2 bases from V and 8 bases from J, leaving 12 bases between. The CDR3 DNA reads TGTGCCTGGAGTATTGGTCGAGGAGGCTACACCTTC. It translates to CAWSIGRGGYTF.

This chain connects TRBV7-3 to TRBJ2-3; D unresolved. CDR1 SGHTA and CDR2 FQGTGA come from the germline V gene. The CDR3 loop spans 12 amino acids. V was trimmed by 4 bases and J by 6 bases, leaving 8 bases between them. The CDR3 spells CASSSTSDTQYF. CDR3 sequence (DNA): TGTGCCAGCAGCTCCACATCCGATACGCAGTATTTT.

This CDR3 is CASSQEGGTGEKLFF. The CDR3 DNA is TGCGCCAGCAGCCAAGAAGGGGGGACAGGGGAAAAACTGTTTTTT. J is TRBJ1-4 and V is TRBV4-3; 9 bases map to TRBD1. After removal of 0 bases from V and 8 bases from J, the junction contained 4 bases not matched to a gene. The V gene's germline CDR1 is LGHNA and CDR2 YSLEER. There are 15 residues in the CDR3.

The chain combines TRBV11-2 with TRBJ1-6; TRBD1 aligns across 7 bases. Germline CDR1 reads SGHAT; CDR2 reads FQNNGV. The CDR3 length is 18 residues. Unmatched junction bases numbered 11, after V lost 5 bases and J lost 1 base. DNA for the CDR3: TGTGCCAGCAGCCCCTCCAGACAGGGCCGATCCTATAATTCACCCCTCCACTTT. This gives the protein CASSPSRQGRSYNSPLHF.

This clone has just one count. The chain combines TRBV30 with TRBJ2-7; a possible D gene is TRBD1 (6 bases). Trimming shortened V by 3 bases and J by 3 bases, and 9 bases separated the two germline ends. The germline V gene has CDR1 GTSNPN and CDR2 SVGIG (reference sequence). The CDR3 is 12 amino acids. CDR3 sequence (DNA): TGTGCCTGGAGGGGACAATTCTACGAGCAGTACTTC. Amino acids: CAWRGQFYEQYF.

This rearrangement joins TRBV18 to TRBJ2-2; 9 bases fit TRBD2. This CDR3 has 17 residues. Germline CDR1 KGHSH, CDR2 LQKENI. V lost 3 bases and J lost 1; bases outside the gene matches: 6. The CDR3 nucleotides read TGTGCCAGCTCACCGTTAGCGGGAGTCATGAACACCGGGGAGCTGTTTTTT. It translates to CASSPLAGVMNTGELFF.

This clone was found a few times. The chain carries TRBV5-5 and TRBJ2-2; 10 bases agree with TRBD1. V lost 2 bases, J lost 0 bases, and 4 bases stayed unmatched. This CDR3 has 17 amino acids. Germline CDR1 and CDR2: SGHKS and YYEKEE (reference sequence). Here the CDR3 DNA reads TGTGCCAGCAGCTTTAGACAGGGGGCAACGAACACCGGGGAGCTGTTTTTT. Residues: CASSFRQGATNTGELFF.

The V call is TRBV6-1, the J call TRBJ2-1; no clear D gene. CDR1 and CDR2 (germline): MNHNS, SASEGT. CDR3 length: 14 amino acids. Trimming shortened V by 4 bases and J by 4 bases, and 11 bases separated the two germline ends. CDR3 amino acids: CASSGGGQYNEQFF. DNA of the CDR3: TGTGCCAGCAGTGGGGGTGGCCAATACAATGAGCAGTTCTTC.

In this sample, this clone turned up once. V gene TRBV7-2 combines with J gene TRBJ1-5; perhaps TRBD1 as D (5 bases). CDR3 size: 14 residues. The V and J ends lost 5 bases and 1 base respectively, with 9 bases between them. CDR1 SGHTA and CDR2 FQGNSA come from the germline V gene. CDR3: CASSMGLSNQPQHF. The CDR3 DNA is TGTGCCAGCAGCATGGGACTCAGCAATCAGCCCCAGCATTTT.

The CDR3 DNA reads as TGCAGCGTTGTGGTGACCAGTCAAGAGACCCAGTACTTC. Translated, it gives CSVVVTSQETQYF. J is TRBJ2-5 and V is TRBV29-1; D remains ambiguous. CDR3 length: 13 amino acids. Trimming shortened V by 4 bases and J by 2 bases, and 11 bases separated the two germline ends. CDR1 is SQVTM and CDR2 is ANQGSEA in the germline V gene.

Remarks on this clone: This CDR3 is also generated by other DNA sequences in the sample. The chain couples TRBV6-6 to TRBJ2-7; D remains unclear. Germline V gene lookup returns CDR1 MNHNY and CDR2 SVGAGI (reference sequence). V was trimmed by 4 bases and J by 0 bases, leaving 7 bases between them. This CDR3 contains 13 residues. CDR3: CASSLGNSYEQYF. The CDR3 nucleotides are TGTGCCAGCAGTTTAGGAAACTCCTACGAGCAGTACTTC.

The rearrangement joins TRBV5-4 to TRBJ1-2; possible D gene TRBD1, 5 bases. There are 15 residues in the CDR3. Germline V lookup: CDR1 SGHNT, CDR2 YYREEE (reference sequence). The V end was cut by 4 bases, the J end by 2 bases, with 15 bases between. In nucleotides, the CDR3 is TGTGCCAGCAGCCATAGGACACAAGGGAACTATGGCTACACCTTC. Protein product: CASSHRTQGNYGYTF. The whole variable domain, remainder taken from reference TRBV5-4 and TRBJ1-2, is ETGVTQSPTHLIKTRGQQVTLRCSSQSGHNTVSWYQQALGQGPQFIFQYYREEENGRGNFPPRFSGLQFPNYSSELNVNALELDDSALYLCASSHRTQGNYGYTFGSGTRLTVV.

The chain is built from TRBV5-4 and TRBJ1-2, with TRBD1 identical over 7 bases. The CDR3 consists of 15 residues. V shed 4 bases and J 0 bases; nucleotides not matched to a gene: 6. The V gene's germline CDR1 is SGHNT and CDR2 YYREEE (reference sequence). This CDR3 reads CASSLNRGANYGYTF. The CDR3 DNA reads TGTGCCAGCAGCCTAAACAGGGGAGCTAACTATGGCTACACCTTC.

The chain's CDR3 is CAWSQGTEEKLFF. The CDR3 DNA reads as TGTGCCTGGAGTCAGGGGACGGAAGAAAAACTGTTTTTT. V and J are TRBV30 and TRBJ1-4, with D perhaps TRBD1 (6 bases). The CDR3 is made up of 13 amino acids. V dropped 2 bases and J dropped 8 bases, with 12 bases sitting between them. Looked up from germline, CDR1 is GTSNPN and CDR2 is SVGIG (reference sequence).

The V call is TRBV27, the J call TRBJ1-2; weak D call: TRBD1 (6 bases). Germline CDR1 MNHEY, CDR2 SMNVEV (reference sequence). The V and J ends lost 5 bases and 2 bases respectively, with 15 bases between them. The CDR3 has 15 amino acids. The CDR3 sequence: CASSPWGGQNYGYTF. CDR3 DNA sequence: TGTGCCAGCAGTCCTTGGGGGGGGCAAAACTATGGCTACACCTTC.

The J gene is TRBJ1-1, the V gene TRBV6-5, with unresolved D. CDR1 and CDR2 (germline): MNHEY, SVGAGI. The CDR3 sequence is 11 residues long. Trimming shortened V by 6 bases and J by 4 bases, and 6 bases separated the two germline ends. The CDR3, as DNA: TGTGCCAGCAGGGCGGGCACTGAAGCTTTCTTT. Its translation is CASRAGTEAFF.